These T cell receptor beta chains were read from a single sample in a study of T cell responses to AZD1222 COVID-19 vaccine. Profiling relied on immunoSEQ multiplex PCR, and the TCRdb table lists in-frame clones only, not all of them. The table has under 150,000 clones, roughly 85% seen once. The input for sequencing was peripheral blood, taken 28 days after the second dose of the MenACWY control vaccine. Source of these receptors: an adult who received the MenACWY meningococcal vaccine as a control. Each CDR3 is given with its conserved first and last residue. The D gene is left open where the match is weak. Clone size, where shown, is once, few, many, or a class for clones that have expanded.

v_call	d_call	j_call	clone_size	cdr3_aa	cdr3_nt
TRBV11-3	-	TRBJ2-1	-	CASSSRDSSYNEQFF	TGTGCCAGCAGCTCTCGGGATAGCTCCTACAATGAGCAGTTCTTC
TRBV9	-	TRBJ1-3	-	CASSVGGLSSGNTIYF	TGTGCCAGCAGCGTAGGGGGCCTGAGCTCTGGAAACACCATATATTTT
TRBV19	-	TRBJ1-1	-	CASRGGGSYTEAFF	TGTGCCAGCCGCGGGGGGGGCTCTTATACGGAAGCTTTCTTT
TRBV10-3	-	TRBJ2-3	-	CAIRRVGTDTQYF	TGTGCCATCCGTAGAGTTGGCACAGATACGCAGTATTTT
TRBV30	-	TRBJ1-2	-	CAWSTGGPGYTF	TGTGCCTGGAGTACCGGGGGACCGGGCTACACCTTC
TRBV19	TRBD1	TRBJ1-5	-	CASSTTQGSQPQHF	TGTGCCAGTAGTACCACACAGGGGAGTCAGCCCCAGCATTTT
TRBV6-4	TRBD2	TRBJ2-1	-	CASSQREGREQFF	TGTGCCAGCAGTCAGCGGGAGGGTCGTGAGCAGTTCTTC
TRBV24-1	-	TRBJ2-3	-	CATSGEGGITDTQYF	TGTGCCACCAGTGGAGAGGGGGGGATCACAGATACGCAGTATTTT
TRBV19	TRBD2	TRBJ2-3	-	CASKLTGRLAGGRQGTDTQYF	TGTGCCAGTAAACTGACAGGAAGACTAGCGGGGGGCCGCCAGGGCACAGATACGCAGTATTTT
TRBV3-1/TRBV3-2	-	TRBJ1-1	few	CASSQESRGPVTEAFF	TGTGCCAGCAGCCAAGAGTCCCGGGGGCCCGTCACTGAAGCTTTCTTT
TRBV19	TRBD2	TRBJ2-2	-	CASSPDVWTSGGLTGELFF	TGTGCCAGTAGTCCGGACGTCTGGACTAGCGGGGGGCTAACCGGGGAGCTGTTTTTT
TRBV3-1/TRBV3-2	-	TRBJ1-2	-	CASSHLQGRNGYTF	TGTGCCAGCAGCCACCTACAGGGTAGGAATGGCTACACCTTC
TRBV5-1	-	TRBJ1-3	-	CASSLEGNSGNTIYF	TGCGCCAGCAGCTTGGAGGGTAACTCTGGAAACACCATATATTTT
TRBV27	TRBD1	TRBJ2-7	-	CASSLIGQGEYEQYF	TGTGCCAGCAGTTTAATAGGACAGGGAGAATACGAGCAGTACTTC
TRBV18	-	TRBJ1-4	-	CASSPSRWEKLFF	TGTGCCAGCTCCCCAAGCCGGTGGGAAAAACTGTTTTTT
TRBV25-1	TRBD1	TRBJ1-5	-	CASSERGDSGDNQPQHF	TGTGCCAGCAGTGAAAGGGGGGACAGTGGGGACAATCAGCCCCAGCATTTT
TRBV18	TRBD1	TRBJ1-1	-	CASSPTRTGKNTEAFF	TGTGCCAGCTCACCTACTAGGACAGGGAAGAACACTGAAGCTTTCTTT
TRBV20-1	TRBD2	TRBJ2-5	-	CSASGPLAGVQETQYF	TGCAGTGCTAGTGGGCCACTAGCGGGAGTACAAGAGACCCAGTACTTC
TRBV7-9	-	TRBJ2-2	-	CASSSSFSTGELFF	TGTGCCAGCAGCTCCTCCTTTTCGACCGGGGAGCTGTTTTTT
TRBV28	-	TRBJ1-5	-	CASSLESAYSNQPQHF	TGTGCCAGCAGTTTAGAGTCGGCATATAGCAATCAGCCCCAGCATTTT
TRBV28	-	TRBJ1-1	-	CASSQPQDTEAFF	TGTGCCAGCTCTCAGCCACAGGACACTGAAGCTTTCTTT
TRBV7-2	-	TRBJ2-1	once	CASSLATYNEQFF	TGTGCCAGCAGCTTAGCGACCTACAATGAGCAGTTCTTC
TRBV3-1/TRBV3-2	TRBD1	TRBJ1-3	few	CASSHNRGSGNTIYF	TGTGCCAGCAGCCACAACAGGGGGTCTGGAAACACCATATATTTT
TRBV5-1	-	TRBJ2-1	-	CASSLGQPYNEQFF	TGCGCCAGCAGCTTAGGGCAGCCATACAATGAGCAGTTCTTC
TRBV7-9	TRBD2	TRBJ2-1	-	CASSSTSGRGNEQFF	TGTGCCAGCAGCTCCACTAGCGGGAGGGGGAATGAGCAGTTCTTC
TRBV27	-	TRBJ2-2	-	CASSLGSIGELFF	TGTGCCAGCAGCCTAGGGTCTATCGGGGAGCTGTTTTTT
TRBV5-1	TRBD1	TRBJ1-4	-	CASSLGTGRSNEKLFF	TGCGCCAGCAGCTTGGGGACAGGCCGATCTAATGAAAAACTGTTTTTT
TRBV6-5	-	TRBJ1-2	few	CATSGTSYGYTF	TGTGCCACCTCAGGGACAAGCTATGGCTACACCTTC
TRBV6-5	-	TRBJ2-6	-	CASRKVATGANVLTF	TGTGCCAGCAGGAAAGTTGCCACTGGGGCCAACGTCCTGACTTTC
TRBV28	TRBD2	TRBJ2-3	-	CASSLSPTSGGTDTQYF	TGTGCCAGCAGTTTATCTCCGACTAGCGGGGGGACAGATACGCAGTATTTT
TRBV24-1	-	TRBJ1-1	-	CASSGLNTEAFF	TGTGCTAGTTCGGGGTTGAACACTGAAGCTTTCTTT
TRBV5-1	-	TRBJ1-6	-	CASSPRAVGADNSPLHF	TGCGCCAGCAGCCCACGGGCGGTAGGGGCCGATAATTCACCCCTCCACTTT
TRBV19	-	TRBJ2-3	-	CATMADSTDTQYF	TGTGCCACTATGGCGGACAGCACAGATACGCAGTATTTT
TRBV5-5	-	TRBJ1-5	-	CASTLRTGLGQPQHF	TGTGCCAGCACCTTACGTACAGGTTTGGGTCAGCCCCAGCATTTT
TRBV14	-	TRBJ2-1	once	CASSQYFNEQFF	TGTGCCAGCAGCCAATACTTCAATGAGCAGTTCTTC
TRBV3-1/TRBV3-2	TRBD2	TRBJ2-3	many	CASSQETSGAKQYF	TGTGCCAGCAGCCAAGAGACTAGCGGGGCCAAGCAGTATTTT
TRBV24-1	-	TRBJ2-7	once	CATSDSRYEQYF	TGTGCCACCAGTGACAGCCGCTACGAGCAGTACTTC
TRBV13	TRBD1	TRBJ1-2	once	CASSRAVTGEDYGYTF	TGTGCCAGCAGCCGAGCCGTAACAGGGGAGGACTATGGCTACACCTTC
TRBV15	-	TRBJ1-6	once	CATSRAGSSYNSPLHF	TGTGCCACCAGCAGAGCTGGGAGCTCCTATAATTCACCCCTCCACTTT
TRBV5-1	TRBD1	TRBJ1-2	-	CASSLGTGFGEAYTF	TGCGCCAGCAGCTTGGGGACAGGGTTCGGGGAGGCCTACACCTTC